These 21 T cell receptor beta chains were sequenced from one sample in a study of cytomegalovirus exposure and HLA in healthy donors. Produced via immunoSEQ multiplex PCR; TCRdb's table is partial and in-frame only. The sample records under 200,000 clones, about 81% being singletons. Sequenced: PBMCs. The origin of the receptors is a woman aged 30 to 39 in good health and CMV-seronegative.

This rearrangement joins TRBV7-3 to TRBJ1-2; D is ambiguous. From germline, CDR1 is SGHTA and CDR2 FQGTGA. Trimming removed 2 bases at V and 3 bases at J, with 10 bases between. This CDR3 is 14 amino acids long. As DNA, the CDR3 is TGTGCCAGCAGCTTAGGCCGTACCGACTATGGCTACACCTTC. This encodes CASSLGRTDYGYTF.

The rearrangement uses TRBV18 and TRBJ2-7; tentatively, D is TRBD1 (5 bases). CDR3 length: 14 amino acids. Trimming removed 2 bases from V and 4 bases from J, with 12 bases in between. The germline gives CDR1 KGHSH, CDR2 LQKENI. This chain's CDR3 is CASSPAKGRYEQYF. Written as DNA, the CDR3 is TGTGCCAGCTCACCAGCTAAGGGGCGATACGAGCAGTACTTC.

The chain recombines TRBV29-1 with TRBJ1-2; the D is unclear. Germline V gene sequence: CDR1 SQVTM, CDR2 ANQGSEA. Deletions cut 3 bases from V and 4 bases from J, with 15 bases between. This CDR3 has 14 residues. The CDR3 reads CSVEGLKNSYGYTF. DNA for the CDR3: TGCAGCGTTGAGGGCCTGAAGAATTCCTATGGCTACACCTTC.

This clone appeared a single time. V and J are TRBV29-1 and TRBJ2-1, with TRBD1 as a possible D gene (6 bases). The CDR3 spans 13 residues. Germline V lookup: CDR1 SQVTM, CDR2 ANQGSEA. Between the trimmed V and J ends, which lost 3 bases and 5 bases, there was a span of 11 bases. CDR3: CSVEGRQDNEQFF. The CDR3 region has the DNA TGCAGCGTTGAGGGGCGACAGGACAATGAGCAGTTCTTC.

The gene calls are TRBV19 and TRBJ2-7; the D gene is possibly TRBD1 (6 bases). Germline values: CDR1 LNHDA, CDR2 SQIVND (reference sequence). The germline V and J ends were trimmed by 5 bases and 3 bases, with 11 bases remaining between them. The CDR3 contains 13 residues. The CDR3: CASSELQGYEQYF. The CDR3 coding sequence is TGTGCCAGTAGTGAACTACAGGGCTACGAGCAGTACTTC. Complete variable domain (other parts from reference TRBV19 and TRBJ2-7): DGGITQSPKYLFRKEGQNVTLSCEQNLNHDAMYWYRQDPGQGLRLIYYSQIVNDFQKGDIAEGYSVSREKKESFPLTVTSAQKNPTAFYLCASSELQGYEQYFGPGTRLTVT.

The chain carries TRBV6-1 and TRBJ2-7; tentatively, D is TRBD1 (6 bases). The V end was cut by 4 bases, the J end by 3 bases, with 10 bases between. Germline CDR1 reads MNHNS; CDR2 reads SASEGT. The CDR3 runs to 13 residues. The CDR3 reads CASSVTGFYEQYF. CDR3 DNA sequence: TGTGCCAGCAGTGTGACAGGTTTCTACGAGCAGTACTTC.

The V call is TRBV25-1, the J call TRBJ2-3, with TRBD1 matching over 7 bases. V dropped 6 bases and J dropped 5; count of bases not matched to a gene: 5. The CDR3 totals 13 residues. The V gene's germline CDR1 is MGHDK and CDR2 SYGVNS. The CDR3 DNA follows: TGTGCCAGCAGCGAAACAGGGGAAGATACGCAGTATTTT. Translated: CASSETGEDTQYF.

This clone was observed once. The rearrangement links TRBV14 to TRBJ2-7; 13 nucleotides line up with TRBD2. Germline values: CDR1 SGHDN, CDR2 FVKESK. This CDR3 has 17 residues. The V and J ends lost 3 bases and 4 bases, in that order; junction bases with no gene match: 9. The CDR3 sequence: CASSHGTSGTIMYEQYF. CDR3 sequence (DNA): TGTGCCAGCAGCCACGGGACTAGCGGGACAATCATGTACGAGCAGTACTTC.

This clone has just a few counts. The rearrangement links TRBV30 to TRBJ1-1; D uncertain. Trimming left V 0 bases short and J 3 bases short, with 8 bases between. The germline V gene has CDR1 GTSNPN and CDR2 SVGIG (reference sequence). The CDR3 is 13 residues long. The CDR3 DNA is TGTGCCTGGAGTGTACTCGGGGACACTGAAGCTTTCTTT. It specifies CAWSVLGDTEAFF. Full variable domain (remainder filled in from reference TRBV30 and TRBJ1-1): SQTIHQWPATLVQPVGSPLSLECTVEGTSNPNLYWYRQAAGRGLQLLFYSVGIGQISSEVPQNLSASRPQDRQFILSSKKLLLSDSGFYLCAWSVLGDTEAFFGQGTRLTVV.

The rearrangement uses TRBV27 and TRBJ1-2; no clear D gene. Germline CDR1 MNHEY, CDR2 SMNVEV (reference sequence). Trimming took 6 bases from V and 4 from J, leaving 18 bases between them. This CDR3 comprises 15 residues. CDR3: CASRTTRTRGYGYTF. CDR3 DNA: TGTGCCAGCAGGACTACCAGGACCCGAGGCTATGGCTACACCTTC.

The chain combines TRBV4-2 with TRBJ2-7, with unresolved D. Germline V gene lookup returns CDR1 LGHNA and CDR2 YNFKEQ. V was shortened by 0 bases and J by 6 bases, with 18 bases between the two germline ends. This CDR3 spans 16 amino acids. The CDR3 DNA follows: TGTGCCAGCAGCCAAGATCCGCTAATCCTGACTTCCGAGCAGTACTTC. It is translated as CASSQDPLILTSEQYF.

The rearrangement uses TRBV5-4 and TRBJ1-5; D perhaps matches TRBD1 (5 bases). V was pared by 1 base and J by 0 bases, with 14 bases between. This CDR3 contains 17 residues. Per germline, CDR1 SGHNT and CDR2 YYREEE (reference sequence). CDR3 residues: CASSLMQGGNSNQPQHF. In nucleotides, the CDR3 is TGTGCCAGCAGCTTGATGCAGGGTGGTAATAGCAATCAGCCCCAGCATTTT.

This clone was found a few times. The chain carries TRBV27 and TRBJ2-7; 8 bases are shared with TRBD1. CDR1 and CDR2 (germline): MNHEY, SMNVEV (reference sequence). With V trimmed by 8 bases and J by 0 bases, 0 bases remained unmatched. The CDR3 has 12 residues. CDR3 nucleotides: TGTGCCAGCGGACAGGGCTCCTACGAGCAGTACTTC. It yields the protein CASGQGSYEQYF.

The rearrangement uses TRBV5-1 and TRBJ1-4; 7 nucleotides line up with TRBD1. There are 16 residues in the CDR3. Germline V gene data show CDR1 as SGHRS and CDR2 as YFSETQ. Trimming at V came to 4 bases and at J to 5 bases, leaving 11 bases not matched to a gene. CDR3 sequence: CASSRTQTGLNEKLFF. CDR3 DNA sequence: TGCGCCAGCAGCCGAACGCAGACAGGGTTAAATGAAAAACTGTTTTTT.

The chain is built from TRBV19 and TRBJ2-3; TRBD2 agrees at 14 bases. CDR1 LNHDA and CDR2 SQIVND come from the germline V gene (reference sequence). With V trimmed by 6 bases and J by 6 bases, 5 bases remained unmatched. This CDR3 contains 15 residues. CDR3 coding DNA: TGTGCCAGTAGAAGACTAGCGGGAGGGCGGGATACGCAGTATTTT. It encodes CASRRLAGGRDTQYF.

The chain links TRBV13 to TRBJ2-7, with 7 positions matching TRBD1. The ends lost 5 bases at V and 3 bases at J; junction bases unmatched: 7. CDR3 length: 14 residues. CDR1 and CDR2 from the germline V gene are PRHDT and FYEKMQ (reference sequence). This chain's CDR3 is CASSLSGQSYEQYF. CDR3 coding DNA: TGTGCCAGCAGCCTGTCGGGACAGAGCTACGAGCAGTACTTC. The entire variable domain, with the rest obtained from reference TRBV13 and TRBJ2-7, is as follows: AAGVIQSPRHLIKEKRETATLKCYPIPRHDTVYWYQQGPGQDPQFLISFYEKMQSDKGSIPDRFSAQQFSDYHSELNMSSLELGDSALYFCASSLSGQSYEQYFGPGTRLTVT.

CDR3 protein: CAWDGTDRTEAFF. The CDR3 bases are TGTGCCTGGGATGGAACGGACAGGACTGAAGCTTTCTTT. The chain links TRBV30 to TRBJ1-1; 7 bases align to TRBD1. The CDR3 covers 13 residues. V lost 5 bases to trimming and J lost 5 bases; unmatched junction nucleotides: 8. The germline gives CDR1 GTSNPN, CDR2 SVGIG (reference sequence).

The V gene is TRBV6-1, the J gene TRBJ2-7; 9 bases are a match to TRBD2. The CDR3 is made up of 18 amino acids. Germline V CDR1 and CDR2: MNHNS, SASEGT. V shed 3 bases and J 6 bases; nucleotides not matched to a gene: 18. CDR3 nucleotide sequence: TGTGCCAGCAGTGAGCCCCGTTGGGTAGCGGGGGAAGAGGGCGAGCAGTACTTC. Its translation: CASSEPRWVAGEEGEQYF.

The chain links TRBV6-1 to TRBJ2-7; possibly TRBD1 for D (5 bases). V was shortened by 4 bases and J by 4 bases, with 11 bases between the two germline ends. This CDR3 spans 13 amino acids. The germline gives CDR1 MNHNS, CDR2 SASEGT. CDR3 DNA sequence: TGTGCCAGCAGTGGAGACAGTTTTTACGAGCAGTACTTC. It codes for CASSGDSFYEQYF.

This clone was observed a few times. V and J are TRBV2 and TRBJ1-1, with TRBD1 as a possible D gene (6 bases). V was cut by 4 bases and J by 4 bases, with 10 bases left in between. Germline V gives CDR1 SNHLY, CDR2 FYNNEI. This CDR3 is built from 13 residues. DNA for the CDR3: TGTGCCAGCAGTGGGGGGCGGGCCACTGAAGCTTTCTTT. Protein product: CASSGGRATEAFF.

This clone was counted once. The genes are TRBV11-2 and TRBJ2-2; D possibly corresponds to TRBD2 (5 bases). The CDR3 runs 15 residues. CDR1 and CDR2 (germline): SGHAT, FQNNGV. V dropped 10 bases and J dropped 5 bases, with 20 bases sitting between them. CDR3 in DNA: TGTGCCACCAACACACTCCTGGGAGAAACCGGGGAGCTGTTTTTT. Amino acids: CATNTLLGETGELFF.